This T cell receptor (beta chain) was obtained from a study of tumor and adjacent non-tumor tissue in lung cancer. The library came from three nested PCR rounds adapted from ARM-PCR protocols. TCRdb called the multiplex PCR reads again in MiXCR, with one record for every CDR3 protein. This repertoire shows about 80,000 distinct CDR3 sequences, around 86% found once; its top ten account for approximately 12%. This sample's RNA came from whole unsorted tissue. Trimming stripped 10 bases from V and 0 bases from J, with 10 bases between. CDR1 is MNHNY and CDR2 is SVGAGI in the germline V gene (reference sequence). This CDR3 is built from 13 residues.

Sample: lung tumor tissue. V gene TRBV6-6 combines with J gene TRBJ1-5; D call uncertain. The clonotype originates from a woman between 50 and 59 years old with non-small cell lung cancer. CDR3 residues: CAIRPTSNQPQHF. The CDR3 DNA is TGTGCCATCCGTCCCACTAGCAATCAGCCCCAGCATTTT.